These 15 T cell receptor beta chains came from one sample sequenced in a study of graft-versus-host responses after intestinal transplantation. Clones were read by immunoSEQ multiplex PCR, and TCRdb kept only the in-frame ones, dropping some. The sample contains around 4,800 clones, 80% to 85% of which appear only once. Lymphocytes (intraepithelial and lamina propria) were released by processing the graft tissue. The sample consisted of ileum tissue, taken 120 to 130 days after intestinal transplantation. Receptors were obtained from a human patient who received an intestinal transplant, so some T cells may come from the graft donor.

The chain carries TRBV7-9 and TRBJ2-1, with no clear D. CDR3 length: 14 amino acids. With 5 bases removed from V and 7 bases from J, the gap between germline ends came to 15 bases. Germline V gene lookup returns CDR1 SEHNR and CDR2 FQNEAQ (reference sequence). The CDR3 region has the DNA TGTGCCAGCAGCCAAAGCGCGGTTTGGAATGAGCAGTTCTTC. This sequence encodes CASSQSAVWNEQFF.

The V gene is TRBV4-1, the J gene TRBJ1-1; TRBD1 is a possible D gene (6 bases). The CDR3 has 15 amino acids. Per germline, CDR1 MGHRA and CDR2 YSYEKL. V lost 4 bases and J 4 bases, leaving 16 bases between the germline ends. The CDR3 DNA is TGCGCCAGCAGCCCTCTTCACAGGGAGGGCACTGAAGCTTTCTTT. Its translation: CASSPLHREGTEAFF.

The V call is TRBV6-1, the J call TRBJ1-1, with D possibly TRBD1 on 5 matching bases. Per the germline V gene, CDR1 is MNHNS and CDR2 is SASEGT. V shed 5 bases and J shed 2 bases, with 12 bases lying between them. The CDR3 runs 14 residues. In DNA form, the CDR3 reads TGTGCCAGCAGTCTGGGACCGATAAACACTGAAGCTTTCTTT. Protein product: CASSLGPINTEAFF.

The rearrangement joins TRBV7-9 to TRBJ2-1, with 13 nucleotides matching TRBD2. This CDR3 comprises 16 residues. Unmatched junction bases numbered 7, after V lost 5 bases and J lost 6 bases. CDR1 SEHNR and CDR2 FQNEAQ come from the germline V gene (reference sequence). The CDR3 is CASSGGLAGLLNEQFF. The CDR3 DNA reads TGTGCCAGCAGCGGGGGACTAGCGGGACTCCTCAATGAGCAGTTCTTC.

This sequence joins TRBV6-1 and TRBJ1-4; D not resolved. The CDR3 contains 11 residues. The germline V and J ends were trimmed by 2 bases and 5 bases, with 0 bases remaining between them. Germline CDR1 MNHNS, CDR2 SASEGT. Here the CDR3 reads CASSENEKLFF. The CDR3 region has the DNA TGTGCCAGCAGTGAAAATGAAAAACTGTTTTTT.

The V and J genes are TRBV5-5 and TRBJ2-7; the D is unclear. The V and J ends lost 0 bases and 7 bases respectively, with 23 bases between them. From germline, CDR1 is SGHKS and CDR2 YYEKEE (reference sequence). The CDR3 runs to 17 residues. In DNA form, the CDR3 reads TGTGCCAGCAGCTTGGCTGCAGGCCTGACCCGTAGTTGGGAGCAGTACTTC. Translation: CASSLAAGLTRSWEQYF.

The rearrangement links TRBV9 to TRBJ2-5; 8 nucleotides align to TRBD2. V lost 0 bases and J lost 2; bases outside the gene matches: 3. CDR1 and CDR2 (germline): SGDLS, YYNGEE. The CDR3 loop spans 15 amino acids. CDR3 coding DNA: TGTGCCAGCAGCGTAGGTAGCGGGGTTCAAGAGACCCAGTACTTC. It translates to CASSVGSGVQETQYF.

The chain has TRBV7-9 and TRBJ1-1; possibly TRBD1 for D (6 bases). Trimming left V 5 bases short and J 6 bases short, with 22 bases between. Germline CDR1 reads SEHNR; CDR2 reads FQNEAQ (reference sequence). The CDR3 has 16 amino acids. The CDR3, as DNA: TGTGCCAGCAGCGACTCAGCCTCGGACAGTTCGTCTGAAGCTTTCTTT. Its protein is CASSDSASDSSSEAFF.

The J gene is TRBJ2-5, the V gene TRBV9, with 7 bases identical to TRBD2. Germline lookup yields CDR1 SGDLS and CDR2 YYNGEE. This CDR3 is 17 amino acids long. Germline trimming cut 3 bases from V and 0 bases from J; bases unmatched to any gene: 11. The CDR3 is CASSASLTGGHQETQYF. In nucleotides, the CDR3 is TGTGCCAGCAGCGCCTCACTCACGGGGGGTCACCAAGAGACCCAGTACTTC.

This sequence joins TRBV15 and TRBJ2-2, with D tentatively TRBD2 (5 bases). Germline loops: CDR1 LNHNV, CDR2 YYDKDF (reference sequence). The CDR3 contains 16 residues. V was pared by 0 bases and J by 2 bases, with 10 bases between. In nucleotides, the CDR3 is TGTGCCACCAGCAGAGATTTCCGGGGTAACACCGGGGAGCTGTTTTTT. This codes for CATSRDFRGNTGELFF. The complete variable domain, with remaining parts taken from reference TRBV15 and TRBJ2-2, reads DAMVIQNPRYQVTQFGKPVTLSCSQTLNHNVMYWYQQKSSQAPKLLFHYYDKDFNNEADTPDNFQSRRPNTSFCFLDIRSPGLGDTAMYLCATSRDFRGNTGELFFGEGSRLTVL.

The chain is built from TRBV5-1 and TRBJ1-4; 7 nucleotides match TRBD1. From germline, CDR1 is SGHRS and CDR2 YFSETQ. V dropped 0 bases and J dropped 8; count of bases not matched to a gene: 7. This CDR3 spans 15 amino acids. CDR3: CASSLGGAQGEKLFF. As DNA, the CDR3 is TGCGCCAGCAGCTTGGGTGGGGCACAGGGGGAAAAACTGTTTTTT.

The CDR3: CASRPGGPYEQYF. The DNA for the CDR3 is TGTGCCAGCCGGCCTGGGGGACCCTACGAGCAGTACTTC. This chain links TRBV28 with TRBJ2-7; either TRBD1 or TRBD2 may fit D (5 bases each). The V gene's germline CDR1 is MDHEN and CDR2 SYDVKM. The CDR3 extends over 13 amino acids. The V gene lost 8 bases and the J gene lost 2 bases, with 13 bases spanning the gap.

The chain links TRBV5-4 to TRBJ2-1; 13 bases map to TRBD2. Germline V gene data show CDR1 as SGHNT and CDR2 as YYREEE (reference sequence). The CDR3 is made up of 17 amino acids. After removal of 2 bases from V and 0 bases from J, the junction contained 2 bases not matched to a gene. The DNA for the CDR3 is TGTGCCAGCAGCTTTGGGACTAGCGGGGTCTCCTACAATGAGCAGTTCTTC. Encoded protein: CASSFGTSGVSYNEQFF.

V gene TRBV1 combines with J gene TRBJ2-5; the table's D gene call, TRBD1, was not cross checked with the DNA. TRBV1 is termed a pseudogene. This CDR3 is built from 14 residues. CDR3 sequence (DNA): TGCACCAGGACCCGGGACAGGGCAGGAGAGACCCAGTACTTC. Protein sequence: CTRTRDRAGETQYF.

The V and J genes are TRBV6-6 and TRBJ2-3; TRBD2 matches 11 bases. Germline V gene sequence: CDR1 MNHNY, CDR2 SVGAGI (reference sequence). The trim removed 6 bases at V and 2 bases at J, leaving 4 bases unmatched. The CDR3 totals 15 residues. This CDR3 reads CASRGTSGYTDTQYF. CDR3 bases: TGTGCCAGCAGGGGGACTAGCGGATACACAGATACGCAGTATTTT.